These 9 T cell receptor beta chains share one sample of origin, sequenced in a study of shared T cell receptors in the human thymus. Data came from immunoSEQ multiplex PCR; TCRdb stores just in-frame clones and leaves some out. Of under 450,000 clones detected, approximately 95% appear once; the ten largest clones hold approximately 0.018%. Sample: thymocytes. The origin of the receptors is a human donor.

The rearrangement uses TRBV2 and TRBJ1-2; the D is unclear. This CDR3 spans 10 amino acids. CDR1 is SNHLY and CDR2 is FYNNEI in the germline V gene. V was shortened by 11 bases and J by 9 bases, with 13 bases between the two germline ends. CDR3 region: CADDGLRYTF. The CDR3, as DNA: TGTGCCGACGACGGTTTACGCTACACCTTC. Complete variable domain (other parts from reference TRBV2 and TRBJ1-2): EPEVTQTPSHQVTQMGQEVILRCVPISNHLYFYWYRQILGQKVEFLVSFYNNEISEKSEIFDDQFSVERPDGSNFTLKIRSTKLEDSAMYFCADDGLRYTFGSGTRLTVV.

The chain links TRBV29-1 to TRBJ2-7, with TRBD1 matching over 9 bases. V lost 7 bases, J lost 7 bases, and 11 bases stayed unmatched. CDR3 size: 13 residues. CDR1 SQVTM and CDR2 ANQGSEA come from the germline V gene. The CDR3 DNA is TGCAGCGCCGCCGGGACAGGGAATAGAGAGCAGTACTTC. Amino acid sequence: CSAAGTGNREQYF.

The CDR3 region is CASSSWTSGSYEQYF. The DNA for the CDR3 is TGTGCCAGCAGCTCCTGGACTAGCGGGAGTTACGAGCAGTACTTC. The J gene is TRBJ2-7, the V gene TRBV7-9, with 13 bases that match TRBD2. The germline V gene encodes CDR1 SEHNR and CDR2 FQNEAQ (reference sequence). J lost 4 bases, V lost 4 bases, and 4 bases had no gene match. The CDR3 spans 15 residues.

The rearrangement links TRBV7-2 to TRBJ1-2; 8 bases line up with TRBD1. Germline values: CDR1 SGHTA, CDR2 FQGNSA. Trimming cost V 1 base and J 4 bases; bases outside gene matches: 8. CDR3 length: 16 amino acids. CDR3 residues: CASSLGQGPNFYGYTF. The CDR3 DNA sequence: TGTGCCAGCAGCTTAGGACAGGGGCCCAACTTCTATGGCTACACCTTC.

The CDR3 nucleotides are TGTGCCAGCAGCCGGGGAGCGGCCCAGTATTTT. Protein sequence: CASSRGAAQYF. The chain has TRBV5-4 and TRBJ2-3, with D perhaps matching TRBD2 (5 bases). The V gene lost 4 bases and the J gene lost 12 bases, with 12 bases spanning the gap. The CDR3 is 11 residues long. CDR1 is SGHNT, CDR2 YYREEE, per germline (reference sequence). The complete variable domain, with remaining parts taken from reference TRBV5-4 and TRBJ2-3, reads ETGVTQSPTHLIKTRGQQVTLRCSSQSGHNTVSWYQQALGQGPQFIFQYYREEENGRGNFPPRFSGLQFPNYSSELNVNALELDDSALYLCASSRGAAQYFGPGTRLTVL.

The V call is TRBV5-1, the J call TRBJ2-5, with a weak D call TRBD2 (5 bases). CDR1 and CDR2 (germline): SGHRS, YFSETQ. This CDR3 has 14 residues. Trimming stripped 0 bases from V and 4 bases from J, with 10 bases between. The CDR3 is CASSLVRGPETQYF. CDR3 DNA: TGCGCCAGCAGCTTGGTTCGAGGGCCAGAGACCCAGTACTTC. The full variable domain, completed using reference TRBV5-1 and TRBJ2-5, is KAGVTQTPRYLIKTRGQQVTLSCSPISGHRSVSWYQQTPGQGLQFLFEYFSETQRNKGNFPGRFSGRQFSNSRSEMNVSTLELGDSALYLCASSLVRGPETQYFGPGTRLLVL.

This rearrangement joins TRBV5-1 to TRBJ2-5; D is perhaps TRBD1 (6 bases). V shed 3 bases and J shed 4 bases, with 22 bases lying between them. The CDR3 loop spans 17 amino acids. Germline V gives CDR1 SGHRS, CDR2 YFSETQ. Here the CDR3 reads CASSSEEKGDPLETQYF. The CDR3 DNA reads TGCGCCAGCAGCTCAGAAGAAAAGGGGGACCCACTAGAGACCCAGTACTTC.

This chain joins TRBV28 and TRBJ1-2, with a weak D call TRBD1 (5 bases). V was clipped by 3 bases and J by 8 bases, with 19 bases between them. The CDR3 extends over 15 amino acids. Germline lookup yields CDR1 MDHEN and CDR2 SYDVKM. The CDR3 loop reads CASSFQRKGEVGYTF. CDR3 coding DNA: TGTGCCAGCAGTTTCCAACGAAAAGGGGAAGTAGGCTACACCTTC.

This clone was counted once. CDR3: CASSADRGYEQYF. CDR3 DNA sequence: TGTGCCAGCAGCGCGGACAGGGGGTACGAGCAGTACTTC. The V and J genes are TRBV7-3 and TRBJ2-7; 10 nucleotides match TRBD1. The germline CDR1 and CDR2 sequences are SGHTA and FQGTGA. V shed 5 bases, J shed 4 bases, and the junction held 2 bases outside the gene matches. CDR3 size: 13 residues.